The next 2 T cell receptor beta chains were all read from a single sample in a study of cytomegalovirus exposure and HLA in healthy donors. Libraries were prepared by immunoSEQ multiplex PCR; TCRdb keeps only in-frame clonotypes and omits some of them. Among approximately 82,000 clones, approximately 95% were seen once, and the ten largest hold 0.69%. The source material was PBMCs. The receptors were sampled from a woman aged 18 to 35 in good health and CMV-seronegative.

The V and J genes are TRBV7-2 and TRBJ1-6; 9 bases are shared with TRBD1. CDR3 length equals 16 residues. Losses at the gene ends were 3 bases for V and 7 bases for J; bases not matched to a gene: 7. Germline V CDR1 and CDR2: SGHTA, FQGNSA. The CDR3 DNA is TGTGCCAGCAGCTTGGGGGGACAGGGCCAGAATTCACCCCTCCACTTT. Translating it yields CASSLGGQGQNSPLHF.

The chain carries TRBV7-2 and TRBJ2-2; 9 nucleotides align to TRBD2. The germline V gene encodes CDR1 SGHTA and CDR2 FQGNSA. The junction had 10 bases not matched to a gene; V was cut back by 7 bases and J by 4 bases. The CDR3 runs 16 residues. CDR3 bases: TGTGCCAGCATCGTGACTAGCGGCACCTCCACCGGGGAGCTGTTTTTT. This translates into CASIVTSGTSTGELFF.